The 18 T cell receptor beta chains below were found in one sample sequenced in a study of tumor and adjacent non-tumor tissue in lung cancer. A modified ARM-PCR protocol with three rounds of nested PCR amplified TCRbeta. TCRdb re-analysed the multiplex PCR reads in MiXCR, keeping a single row per CDR3 protein. The table lists under 150,000 distinct CDR3 sequences, 55% to 75% of them singletons. This sample's RNA came from whole unsorted tissue. Material: lung tumor tissue. Receptor source: a man younger than 40 with non-small cell lung cancer.

This clonotype was found a few times. The CDR3 spells CSAREAFAGRHTQYF. The CDR3 nucleotides are TGCAGTGCTAGAGAGGCCTTCGCGGGGAGACATACGCAGTATTTT. The chain uses TRBV20-1 and TRBJ2-3; TRBD2 might be the D (6 bases). V was cut by 0 bases and J by 7 bases, with 17 bases left in between. CDR3 length equals 15 residues. Germline values: CDR1 DFQATT, CDR2 SNEGSKA (reference sequence).

The J gene is TRBJ2-1, the V gene TRBV12-3 or TRBV12-4; the D gene is possibly TRBD2 (7 bases). There are 14 residues in the CDR3. Between the trimmed V and J ends, which lost 7 bases and 8 bases, there was a span of 18 bases. The CDR3 DNA sequence: TGTGCCAGCAAGAGGGGGGGACAATACCATGAGCAGTTCTTC. This gives the protein CASKRGGQYHEQFF.

A note on this clonotype: One base away lies a much larger clone, so this may be a sequencing read error. The chain joins TRBV6-2 or TRBV6-3 to TRBJ1-1; 7 bases map to TRBD1. With V trimmed by 6 bases and J by 4 bases, 8 bases remained unmatched. This CDR3 is built from 14 residues. The germline V gene encodes CDR1 MNHEY and CDR2 SVGEGT. CDR3 amino acids: CASRSLDRLTEAFF. In DNA, the CDR3 is TGTGCCAGCAGATCCTTGGACAGGCTCACTGAAGCTTTCTTT.

Comments on this clonotype: At one end, the junction sequence differs from germline, possibly due to a read error. The chain recombines TRBV24-1 with TRBJ2-3, with D perhaps matching TRBD1 or TRBD2 (5 bases each). The CDR3 is made up of 16 amino acids. Germline values: CDR1 KGHDR, CDR2 SFDVKD. The CDR3 spells CVTSDSRDPSTDTQYF. CDR3 coding DNA: TGTGTCACCAGTGACTCCAGGGACCCTAGCACGGATACGCAGTATTTT.

The chain combines TRBV6-5 with TRBJ2-3, with TRBD1 matching 7 bases. This CDR3 contains 15 residues. Per germline, CDR1 MNHEY and CDR2 SVGAGI. V lost 4 bases to trimming and J lost 5 bases; unmatched junction nucleotides: 9. For the CDR3, the DNA is TGTGCCAGCAGTTCCGGGACAGAAGGCAAAGATACGCAGTATTTT. Residues: CASSSGTEGKDTQYF.

By its share, this clonotype is medium-sized. The chain combines TRBV5-4 with TRBJ2-7, with D perhaps matching TRBD2 (6 bases). The CDR3 is 12 residues long. Trimming removed 3 bases from V and 3 bases from J, with 7 bases in between. Germline CDR1 is SGHNT and CDR2 is YYREEE (reference sequence). CDR3 sequence reads: CASSSDYYEQYF. In nucleotides, the CDR3 is TGTGCCAGCAGCTCGGACTACTACGAGCAGTACTTC.

The CDR3 spells CASSLVPVGFRASEAQYF. The CDR3 nucleotides are TGTGCCAGCAGCTTGGTCCCGGTGGGTTTTCGAGCCTCGGAGGCCCAGTACTTC. This chain uses TRBV5-6 with TRBJ2-5; TRBD2 might be the D (5 bases). CDR1 and CDR2 (germline): SGHDT, YYEEEE. The CDR3 has 18 residues. Trimming took 0 bases from V and 9 from J, leaving 27 bases between them.

V usage is TRBV18 and J usage is TRBJ2-3, with 10 bases aligning to TRBD2. Germline assignment: CDR1 KGHSH and CDR2 LQKENI. The J segment lost 2 bases and the V segment lost 3 bases, leaving 5 bases of the junction unmatched. This CDR3 region has 16 residues. The CDR3, as DNA: TGTGCCAGCTCACCGCGTCTAGCGGGGGACACAGATACGCAGTATTTT. Protein product: CASSPRLAGDTDTQYF.

The V gene is TRBV12-3 or TRBV12-4, the J gene TRBJ2-7; 9 nucleotides match TRBD1. This CDR3 spans 14 amino acids. After removal of 10 bases from V and 5 bases from J, the junction contained 12 bases not matched to a gene. This chain's CDR3 is CAITRDRVDDEQYF. For the CDR3, the DNA is TGTGCCATCACCAGGGACAGGGTGGATGACGAGCAGTACTTC.

A note on this clonotype: A clone one base away is much larger, so this may be a read error. V usage is TRBV12-3 or TRBV12-4 and J usage is TRBJ1-5; D perhaps matches TRBD1 (5 bases). This CDR3 contains 14 residues. The CDR3, as DNA: TGTGCCAACAGTCCTCAGGGCTACAATCAGCCCCAGCATTTT. This gives the protein CANSPQGYNQPQHF.

Worth noting for this clonotype: This is likely a read error, given that the CDR3 carries no conserved phenylalanine or tryptophan at its end. This chain connects TRBV7-3 to TRBJ2-3; a weak D match, TRBD1 (5 bases). Germline V lookup: CDR1 SGHTA, CDR2 FQGTGA. The CDR3 spans 15 residues. Trimming removed 5 bases at V and 5 bases at J, with 17 bases between. The CDR3 loop reads CASSTHAQGVDTQYL. The CDR3 DNA reads TGTGCCAGCAGCACGCACGCTCAGGGTGTAGATACGCAGTATTTA.

This clonotype has a single count. A much larger clonotype is one base distant, so this may be a read error. This sequence joins TRBV6-1 and TRBJ1-1; D remains unclear. The CDR3 has 11 amino acids. Germline assignment: CDR1 MNHNS and CDR2 SASEGT. V was shortened by 7 bases and J by 4 bases, with 7 bases between the two germline ends. The CDR3 is CASNRGTEAFF. The CDR3 nucleotides read TGTGCCAGCAACCGGGGCACTGAAGCTTTCTTT.

With regard to this clonotype: This could be a read error, since a much larger clone is one nucleotide away. The chain combines TRBV12-3 or TRBV12-4 with TRBJ2-7; D may be TRBD2 (5 bases). The V and J ends lost 4 bases and 4 bases respectively, with 14 bases between them. The CDR3 covers 14 residues. Here the CDR3 DNA reads TGTGCCAGCAGTTCAGACCCCGGGGTATACGAGCAGTACTTC. It translates to CASSSDPGVYEQYF.

A remark on this clonotype: A much bigger clone sits one base away, suggesting this may be a read error. The chain carries TRBV20-1 and TRBJ2-7; 11 bases match TRBD2. CDR1 and CDR2 (germline): DFQATT, SNEGSKA (reference sequence). The CDR3 is 15 amino acids. The CDR3 region is CSARPSSGGRDEHYF. In DNA form, the CDR3 reads TGCAGTGCTAGACCTTCTAGCGGGGGGAGAGACGAGCACTACTTC.

In this sample, this clonotype turned up many times. The chain is built from TRBV28 and TRBJ2-7; 9 positions match TRBD1. The CDR3 consists of 13 residues. With V trimmed by 6 bases and J by 4 bases, 4 bases remained unmatched. The germline V gene encodes CDR1 MDHEN and CDR2 SYDVKM. The CDR3 spells CASRPGTGYEQYF. The CDR3 DNA reads TGTGCCAGCAGACCCGGGACAGGGTACGAGCAGTACTTC.

This clonotype was picked up many times. The chain joins TRBV20-1 to TRBJ2-7; D is ambiguous. Trimming cost V 1 base and J 6 bases, with 19 bases left between them. Per germline, CDR1 DFQATT and CDR2 SNEGSKA (reference sequence). The CDR3 has 15 residues. The CDR3 DNA reads TGCAGTGCTAGAGTACAGCGTTCGAGCCGCCGCGAGCAGTACTTC. Protein sequence: CSARVQRSSRREQYF.

The table lists this clonotype with many counts. The chain recombines TRBV20-1 with TRBJ1-2; D gene uncertain. The CDR3 length is 13 residues. V lost 1 base, J lost 8 bases, and 14 bases lay in between. CDR1 DFQATT and CDR2 SNEGSKA come from the germline V gene (reference sequence). The CDR3 DNA follows: TGCAGTGCTAGAGGTATGGGCGGCAGAGGCTACACCTTC. This codes for CSARGMGGRGYTF.

Note on this clonotype: Being one base from a much bigger clone, this may be a read error. The J gene is TRBJ2-7, the V gene TRBV6-5, with no clear D. The germline gives CDR1 MNHEY, CDR2 SVGAGI. This CDR3 is 12 amino acids long. The CDR3 spells CASSQDGYELYF. CDR3 nucleotide sequence: TGTGCCAGCAGTCAAGACGGCTACGAGCTGTACTTC.